This passage covers 24 T cell receptor beta chains from one sample sequenced in a study of blood T cell repertoires in COVID-19. Profiling relied on immunoSEQ multiplex PCR, and the TCRdb table lists in-frame clones only, not all of them. The sample yields 150,000 to 200,000 clones, about 87% seen once. The sample taken for sequencing was peripheral blood. The receptors were gathered from a man aged 18 to 35 with active or convalescent COVID-19.

V usage is TRBV3-1 (or the pseudogene TRBV3-2) and J usage is TRBJ1-2, with D possibly matching TRBD1 (6 bases). This CDR3 region has 18 residues. CDR1 and CDR2 from the germline V gene are LGHDT and YNNKEL (reference sequence). V gave up 4 bases and J gave up 3 bases, with 24 bases separating them. CDR3 in amino acids: CASSPRAGQGLVYYGYTF. In nucleotides, the CDR3 is TGTGCCAGCAGCCCCAGGGCAGGGCAGGGGTTGGTATACTATGGCTACACCTTC.

CDR3 protein: CASSDSGWATDTQYF. Written as DNA, the CDR3 is TGTGCCAGCAGTGACTCTGGCTGGGCCACAGATACGCAGTATTTT. The gene calls are TRBV6-4 and TRBJ2-3; D not certain. The CDR3 has 15 residues. V dropped 0 bases and J dropped 2 bases, with 9 bases sitting between them. Germline V gene lookup returns CDR1 MRHNA and CDR2 SNTAGT.

The chain couples TRBV9 to TRBJ2-1, with 10 bases matching TRBD2. Unmatched junction bases numbered 14, after V lost 2 bases and J lost 3 bases. The CDR3 sequence is 19 residues long. Germline CDR1 SGDLS, CDR2 YYNGEE. CDR3 protein: CASSVTETLAGVGYNEQFF. The CDR3, as DNA: TGTGCCAGCAGCGTTACCGAGACCCTAGCGGGAGTGGGCTACAATGAGCAGTTCTTC.

The rearrangement uses TRBV5-6 and TRBJ2-7; 12 bases map to TRBD1. V trimming: 0 bases; J trimming: 5 bases; junction bases outside the gene matches: 3. CDR1 is SGHDT, CDR2 YYEEEE, per germline. CDR3 length: 15 residues. Here the CDR3 DNA reads TGTGCCAGCAGCTTGGGTGGGACAGGGGGCGACGAGCAGTACTTC. Translated, it gives CASSLGGTGGDEQYF.

This clone appeared many times. The chain employs TRBV13 and TRBJ2-7; TRBD2 matches at 13 bases. V shed 5 bases and J 4 bases; nucleotides not matched to a gene: 11. CDR3 length equals 17 residues. CDR1 PRHDT and CDR2 FYEKMQ come from the germline V gene (reference sequence). The DNA of the CDR3 is TGTGCCAGCAGCCCACGGACTAGCGGGAGAGAGTTTTACGAGCAGTACTTC. Protein sequence: CASSPRTSGREFYEQYF.

This sequence joins TRBV5-1 and TRBJ2-2; D gene unclear. Germline-derived CDR1 and CDR2 are SGHRS and YFSETQ. There are 14 residues in the CDR3. V dropped 0 bases and J dropped 1 base, with 4 bases sitting between them. The CDR3 here is CASSLDRNTGELFF. The CDR3, as DNA: TGCGCCAGCAGCTTGGACAGGAACACCGGGGAGCTGTTTTTT. Full variable domain (remainder filled in from reference TRBV5-1 and TRBJ2-2): KAGVTQTPRYLIKTRGQQVTLSCSPISGHRSVSWYQQTPGQGLQFLFEYFSETQRNKGNFPGRFSGRQFSNSRSEMNVSTLELGDSALYLCASSLDRNTGELFFGEGSRLTVL.

This clone has a handful of counts. This sequence joins TRBV9 and TRBJ2-5, with 8 bases aligning to TRBD1. Losses at the gene ends were 2 bases for V and 5 bases for J; bases not matched to a gene: 5. This CDR3 is 14 amino acids long. CDR1 is SGDLS, CDR2 YYNGEE, per germline. CDR3: CASSVTHRGETQYF. CDR3 DNA: TGTGCCAGCAGCGTGACCCACAGGGGGGAGACCCAGTACTTC. Variable domain in full (rest from reference TRBV9 and TRBJ2-5): DSGVTQTPKHLITATGQRVTLRCSPRSGDLSVYWYQQSLDQGLQFLIQYYNGEERAKGNILERFSAQQFPDLHSELNLSSLELGDSALYFCASSVTHRGETQYFGPGTRLLVL.

This clone appeared many times. The CDR3 nucleotides are TGTGCCAGCAGTGCTGGGGGACATACCAACACTGAAGCTTTCTTT. It yields the protein CASSAGGHTNTEAFF. J is TRBJ1-1 and V is TRBV25-1; the D gene is possibly TRBD1 (6 bases). The germline V gene encodes CDR1 MGHDK and CDR2 SYGVNS. The length of the CDR3 is 15 residues. V shed 4 bases and J shed 2 bases, with 14 bases lying between them.

CDR3 residues: CASSLNGYEQYF. CDR3 DNA sequence: TGTGCCAGCAGCTTAAACGGCTACGAGCAGTACTTC. This chain links TRBV7-9 with TRBJ2-7; D not certain. In germline, CDR1 is SEHNR, CDR2 FQNEAQ (reference sequence). The CDR3 loop spans 12 amino acids. The V end lost 2 bases, the J end lost 3 bases, and 5 bases lay between the germline ends. Filled out from reference TRBV7-9 and TRBJ2-7, the complete variable domain reads DTGVSQNPRHKITKRGQNVTFRCDPISEHNRLYWYRQTLGQGPEFLTYFQNEAQLEKSRLLSDRFSAERPKGSFSTLEIQRTEQGDSAMYLCASSLNGYEQYFGPGTRLTVT.

The chain has TRBV6-6 and TRBJ1-5; unclear D gene. Germline V gene data show CDR1 as MNHNY and CDR2 as SVGAGI (reference sequence). Trimming removed 6 bases from V and 6 bases from J, with 18 bases in between. This CDR3 spans 15 amino acids. The CDR3 nucleotides read TGTGCCAGCAGCCCGATGAGGGAGATGAGTCAGCCCCAGCATTTT. Protein product: CASSPMREMSQPQHF.

J is TRBJ2-2 and V is TRBV5-1; 11 nucleotides match TRBD1. Trimming at V came to 3 bases and at J to 5 bases, leaving 3 bases not matched to a gene. CDR1 SGHRS and CDR2 YFSETQ come from the germline V gene. The length of the CDR3 is 15 residues. The chain's CDR3 is CASSSGQGATGELFF. CDR3 DNA: TGCGCCAGCAGCTCAGGACAGGGGGCAACCGGGGAGCTGTTTTTT.

This clone was counted only a few times. V gene TRBV24-1 combines with J gene TRBJ1-2; D unclear. The CDR3 is 13 amino acids. The germline gives CDR1 KGHDR, CDR2 SFDVKD. The V gene lost 9 bases and the J gene lost 5 bases, with 15 bases spanning the gap. The chain's CDR3 is CATSSPGGYGYTF. The DNA for the CDR3 is TGTGCCACCTCAAGCCCAGGTGGTTATGGCTACACCTTC.

J is TRBJ1-2 and V is TRBV5-1; possible D gene TRBD1, 5 bases. Germline V CDR1 and CDR2: SGHRS, YFSETQ. V gave up 0 bases and J gave up 8 bases, with 11 bases separating them. This CDR3 is built from 13 residues. The CDR3 sequence is CASSLEEEGGYTF. In DNA, the CDR3 is TGCGCCAGCAGCTTGGAGGAGGAGGGGGGCTACACCTTC.

The V gene is TRBV18, the J gene TRBJ2-2; D is undetermined. Germline-derived CDR1 and CDR2 are KGHSH and LQKENI. The V end was cut by 0 bases, the J end by 5 bases, with 7 bases between. The CDR3 runs 14 residues. The CDR3 DNA follows: TGTGCCAGCTCACCACCGTCCGGTACCGGGGAGCTGTTTTTT. It yields the protein CASSPPSGTGELFF.

The chain carries TRBV27 and TRBJ1-3, with no clear D. Trimming cost V 0 bases and J 9 bases, with 21 bases left between them. CDR1 is MNHEY, CDR2 SMNVEV, per germline (reference sequence). The CDR3 is 17 amino acids. This CDR3 is CASSLSLSSLGPGTIYF. CDR3 sequence (DNA): TGTGCCAGCAGTTTATCATTGAGTTCACTAGGTCCGGGCACCATATATTTT.

The V gene is TRBV7-2, the J gene TRBJ2-1, with 12 nucleotides matching TRBD1. V lost 5 bases, J lost 7 bases, and 6 bases stayed unmatched. The CDR3 is 15 amino acids. CDR1 and CDR2 from the germline V gene are SGHTA and FQGNSA. The CDR3, as DNA: TGTGCCAGCAGCCGGGACAGGGGGCTAACAAATGAGCAGTTCTTC. It codes for CASSRDRGLTNEQFF. The full variable domain, in which reference TRBV7-2 and TRBJ2-1 provide the parts outside the CDR3, is GAGVSQSPSNKVTEKGKDVELRCDPISGHTALYWYRQSLGQGLEFLIYFQGNSAPDKSGLPSDRFSAERTGGSVSTLTIQRTQQEDSAVYLCASSRDRGLTNEQFFGPGTRLTVL.

For the CDR3, the DNA is TGTGCCAGCAGCTTGGGACAGGGCTATAGCAATCAGCCCCAGCATTTT. Encoded protein: CASSLGQGYSNQPQHF. The chain links TRBV5-6 to TRBJ1-5, with 7 bases lining up with TRBD1. V was clipped by 0 bases and J by 0 bases; unmatched bases: 3. The CDR3 sequence is 16 residues long. Germline CDR1 SGHDT, CDR2 YYEEEE.

The chain links TRBV4-1 to TRBJ2-1; D is undetermined. Trimming took off 1 base at V and 4 bases at J, with 8 bases between the two ends. The CDR3 runs 14 residues. Per germline, CDR1 MGHRA and CDR2 YSYEKL. CDR3 coding DNA: TGCGCCAGCAGCCAAGTTCCCGGTTACAATGAGCAGTTCTTC. Its protein product is CASSQVPGYNEQFF.

This chain links TRBV19 with TRBJ2-6; D unresolved. Trimming stripped 5 bases from V and 0 bases from J, with 11 bases between. Germline V gene sequence: CDR1 LNHDA, CDR2 SQIVND (reference sequence). This CDR3 comprises 16 residues. This CDR3 reads CASSPSLFSGANVLTF. DNA of the CDR3: TGTGCCAGTAGTCCGAGTTTGTTCTCTGGGGCCAACGTCCTGACTTTC.

The CDR3: CASSFGDSRDTQYF. The CDR3 DNA sequence: TGCGCCAGCAGCTTCGGGGACAGCCGAGATACGCAGTATTTT. The chain uses TRBV5-1 and TRBJ2-3, with 7 bases lining up with TRBD1. The length of the CDR3 is 14 residues. Per germline, CDR1 SGHRS and CDR2 YFSETQ. After removal of 2 bases from V and 5 bases from J, the junction contained 5 bases not matched to a gene.

This sequence joins TRBV29-1 and TRBJ1-5; no firm D call. Germline V gene data show CDR1 as SQVTM and CDR2 as ANQGSEA. CDR3 size: 14 residues. Trimming cost V 7 bases and J 0 bases, with 13 bases left between them. Here the CDR3 DNA reads TGCAGCGCTAGCGTCGGGAATAGCAATCAGCCCCAGCATTTT. Amino acids: CSASVGNSNQPQHF.

The chain links TRBV5-4 to TRBJ2-5; 7 bases are a match to TRBD1. V lost 0 bases, J lost 2 bases, and 4 bases stayed unmatched. The CDR3 is 15 residues long. Germline V lookup: CDR1 SGHNT, CDR2 YYREEE (reference sequence). The CDR3 DNA sequence: TGTGCCAGCAGCTTGGGGACAGGAGTACAAGAGACCCAGTACTTC. Translated, it gives CASSLGTGVQETQYF.

In its sample, this clone was seen once. In DNA, the CDR3 is TGTGCCAGCAGCTCCGGGACTAGCGGAAGCACAGATACGCAGTATTTT. Protein product: CASSSGTSGSTDTQYF. The rearrangement links TRBV7-3 to TRBJ2-3; 11 bases line up with TRBD2. V lost 4 bases, J lost 0 bases, and 3 bases stayed unmatched. CDR3 length: 16 residues. Germline V gene sequence: CDR1 SGHTA, CDR2 FQGTGA.

The chain's CDR3 is CASSQAGGGGYTF. Written as DNA, the CDR3 is TGTGCCAGCAGCCAAGCTGGGGGAGGCGGCTACACCTTC. The chain carries TRBV3-1 (or the pseudogene TRBV3-2) and TRBJ1-2; D perhaps matches TRBD1 (5 bases). The V end was cut by 1 base, the J end by 8 bases, with 11 bases between. Per the germline V gene, CDR1 is LGHDT and CDR2 is YNNKEL (reference sequence). The CDR3 contains 13 residues.